Listed below are T cell receptor beta chains from one sample, sequenced in a study of blood T cells in healthy people across ages. TCRdb used MiXCR to reprocess the 5' RACE reads, holding one entry per CDR3 protein. The sample has roughly 1.7 million distinct CDR3 sequences; roughly 32% are singletons. Sequences were obtained from blood. These receptors all come from a young woman in good health. Both conserved end residues are part of each CDR3. The D gene is left open where the match is weak. The size of a clone is reported for some rows only, either as once, few or many, or as a class for expanded clones.

v_gene	abundance	d_gene	j_gene	CDR3nt	CDR3aa
TRBV4-2	many	TRBD1	TRBJ1-2	TGTGCCAGCAGACCACAGGGGGCCTATGGCTACACCTTC	CASRPQGAYGYTF
TRBV29-1	many	NA	TRBJ2-3	TGCAGCGTTGAGGGCGGCCTGTCTAGCACAGATACGCAGTATTTT	CSVEGGLSSTDTQYF
TRBV7-2	many	TRBD2	TRBJ2-1	TGTGCCTCTCGGGGGGGAGACTCCTACAATGAGCAGTTCTTC	CASRGGDSYNEQFF
TRBV2	once	NA	TRBJ1-1	TGTGCCAGCAGTTACAAGGAGGCGGGCACTGAAGCTTTCTTT	CASSYKEAGTEAFF
TRBV5-6	NA	TRBD2	TRBJ2-1	TGTGCCAGCAGCTTGGGGTCTAGCGGGAGAGATAGTGGAGAGCAGTTCTTC	CASSLGSSGRDSGEQFF
TRBV5-5	few	TRBD2	TRBJ2-5	TGTGCCAGCAGCCGCCCGGGACTAGCGGGCTACAATGAGCAGTACTTC	CASSRPGLAGYNEQYF
TRBV20-1	once	NA	TRBJ2-7	TGCAGTAACCGGGACGGCAACTACGAGCAGTACTTC	CSNRDGNYEQYF
TRBV7-9	NA	NA	TRBJ1-1	TGTGCCAGCAGCTTATTGAGTAAGGGCGGCAACACTGAAGCTTTCTTT	CASSLLSKGGNTEAFF
TRBV4-1	few	TRBD2	TRBJ2-1	TGCGCCAGCAGGTCCGGGACTAGCGGTCACAATGAGCAGTTCTTC	CASRSGTSGHNEQFF
TRBV12-3/TRBV12-4	few	TRBD2	TRBJ2-1	TGTGCCAGCACAAAGCGGGGGGAGCAGTTCTTC	CASTKRGEQFF
TRBV11-1	few	TRBD2	TRBJ2-5	TGTGCCAGCAGCTTTTCAGCGGGAGTGAGTGAGACCCAGTACTTC	CASSFSAGVSETQYF
TRBV12-3/TRBV12-4	few	TRBD2	TRBJ2-1	TGTGCCAGCAGTTTTTTCCTAGCGGGGATCGGTGAGCAGTTCTTC	CASSFFLAGIGEQFF
TRBV5-4	NA	NA	TRBJ2-7	TGTGCCAGCAGCCCGGAGTGGAACGTAGGGGACGAGCAGTACTTC	CASSPEWNVGDEQYF
TRBV29-1	few	TRBD1	TRBJ2-7	TGCAGCGTTGTTAGGACAGGGGCATCCTACGAGCAGTACTTC	CSVVRTGASYEQYF
TRBV29-1	NA	NA	TRBJ2-1	TGCAGCGTTGAATGGGACTCCTCCTACAATGAGCAGTTCTTC	CSVEWDSSYNEQFF
TRBV6-6	NA	NA	TRBJ1-5	TGTGCCAGCAGTTACTCGGATTTCAGGGGAAGCAATCAGCCCCAGCATTTT	CASSYSDFRGSNQPQHF
TRBV4-1	NA	TRBD1	TRBJ2-7	TGCGCCAGCAGCCAAGATAGGACAGGGGCGAAATTCTCCTACGAGCAGTACTTC	CASSQDRTGAKFSYEQYF
TRBV15	few	NA	TRBJ1-2	TGTGCCACCAGCAGAGGGCAAAACTATGGCTACACCTTC	CATSRGQNYGYTF
TRBV5-1	NA	NA	TRBJ1-2	TGCGCCAGCAGCTTGGGTGTCGGGGTTCAACCGTTTTCGGACGAAATCTATGGCTACACCTTC	CASSLGVGVQPFSDEIYGYTF
TRBV12-3/TRBV12-4	NA	NA	TRBJ2-5	TGTGCCAGCAATAAGGTAGCCCCCCGCCGGGAGACCCAGTACTTC	CASNKVAPRRETQYF
TRBV10-3	few	NA	TRBJ2-5	TGTGCCATCGGGCCGGTGCAAGAGACCCAGTACTTC	CAIGPVQETQYF
TRBV20-1	few	NA	TRBJ1-5	TGCAGTGCTAGTCAGGTTAGGGAGCCCCAGCATTTT	CSASQVREPQHF
TRBV6-5	NA	TRBD1	TRBJ1-6	TGTGCCAGCAGGGGACAGGGCGGGACACCCCTCCACTTT	CASRGQGGTPLHF
TRBV7-9	NA	TRBD1	TRBJ1-5	TGTGCCAGCAGCCAGGGACAGGGTAAGCCCCAGCATTTT	CASSQGQGKPQHF
TRBV6-5	many	NA	TRBJ2-5	TGTGCCAGCAGTTACACACCGGGGTATGAAGAGCAGTACTTC	CASSYTPGYEEQYF
TRBV7-2	NA	TRBD1	TRBJ1-1	TGTGCCAGCAGCCGGCCCCCGGGACAGTTGAACACTGAAGCTTTCTTT	CASSRPPGQLNTEAFF
TRBV5-1	NA	TRBD1	TRBJ2-3	TGCGCCACCCGGGACAGGGGAACGACAGATACGCAGTATTTT	CATRDRGTTDTQYF
TRBV20-1	many	NA	TRBJ2-7	TGCAGTGCTAGAGAGAGGTCCACCTACGAGCAGTACTTC	CSARERSTYEQYF
TRBV7-2	NA	NA	TRBJ2-1	TGTGCCAGCAGCCGGACTTGGGCAGATGAGCAGTTCTTC	CASSRTWADEQFF
TRBV5-1	NA	TRBD1	TRBJ2-5	TGCGCCAGCAGCTCCGGGACAGGCTTTCAGGAGCAGTACTTC	CASSSGTGFQEQYF
TRBV20-1	few	TRBD2	TRBJ2-5	TGCAGTGCTAGAGATAATCTACTAGCGGGGGCTGAGACCCAGTACTTC	CSARDNLLAGAETQYF
TRBV7-3	few	NA	TRBJ1-1	TGTGCCAGCAGCTTGTCCGGGACAACAAATCTGGATACTTTCTTT	CASSLSGTTNLDTFF
TRBV6-2/TRBV6-3	few	TRBD1	TRBJ1-2	TGTGCCAGCAGCTCTACAGGGGGTGGCTCTGGCTACACCTTC	CASSSTGGGSGYTF
TRBV3-1	few	NA	TRBJ2-2	TGTGCCAGCAGCCAGGGACCCAGGGAGCTGTTTTTT	CASSQGPRELFF
TRBV4-1	many	NA	TRBJ2-7	TGCGCCAGCAGCCAACAGAGCGGCACCCCCTACGAGCAGTACTTC	CASSQQSGTPYEQYF
TRBV2	few	TRBD2	TRBJ2-3	TGTGCCAGCTCGGGGGAAGCGGGGGCGTCAGATACGCAGTATTTT	CASSGEAGASDTQYF
TRBV5-4	few	NA	TRBJ2-5	TGTGCCAGCAGTTTGGCCATGGTAGGCAGAGAAGAGACCCAGTACTTC	CASSLAMVGREETQYF
TRBV7-3	many	NA	TRBJ2-3	TGTGCCAGCAGCTCTAACGGGGCCACAGATACGCAGTATTTT	CASSSNGATDTQYF
TRBV27	few	NA	TRBJ2-5	TGTGCCAGCGTGTCTATTGAGCAGTACTTC	CASVSIEQYF
TRBV29-1	few	NA	TRBJ1-5	TGCAGCGTTAAGGGGGAGGATCAGCCCCAGCATTTT	CSVKGEDQPQHF
TRBV20-1	NA	NA	TRBJ1-6	TGCAGTGCTAGACCCTCCAACAGGGTGTGGGATTCACCCCTCCACTTT	CSARPSNRVWDSPLHF
TRBV9	few	NA	TRBJ2-5	TGTGCCAGCAGCGTAGGTGGAAAGCAACGGCAAGAGACCCAGTACTTC	CASSVGGKQRQETQYF
TRBV28	NA	NA	TRBJ2-3	TGTGCCAGCAGTTTATGGTCGACGGGGAAAGATACGCAGTATTTT	CASSLWSTGKDTQYF
TRBV3-1	NA	TRBD2	TRBJ2-5	TGTGCCAGCAGCAGATCAATTGGAGGGACTAGCGGTGAAGAGACCCAGTATTTC	CASSRSIGGTSGEETQYF
TRBV4-2	many	TRBD1	TRBJ1-2	TGTGCCAGCAGCCCCTCTGGGACAGGGTATGGCTACACCTTC	CASSPSGTGYGYTF
TRBV7-8	NA	NA	TRBJ2-1	TGTGCCAGCAGCTCAGCAGGATTCCCCTACAATGAGCAGTTCTTC	CASSSAGFPYNEQFF
TRBV6-4	few	NA	TRBJ2-5	TGTGCCAGCAGTGACTCGGTCGGTGGGATTCAGTACTTC	CASSDSVGGIQYF
TRBV4-1	NA	NA	TRBJ2-3	TGCGCCAGCAGCCGAGACGGGACGGCGGGGAACACAGATACGCAGTATTTT	CASSRDGTAGNTDTQYF
TRBV29-1	many	TRBD2	TRBJ2-1	TGCAGCGTTGAAGGGCTAGCGGACGCCTCCAATGAGCAGTTCTTC	CSVEGLADASNEQFF
TRBV9	few	NA	TRBJ1-1	TGTGCCAGCAGCGTAGCCGGGGACACTGAAGCTTTCTTT	CASSVAGDTEAFF
TRBV12-3/TRBV12-4	NA	NA	TRBJ2-3	TGTGCCAGCAGTTTAGGGAAGCCAGATACGCAGTATTTT	CASSLGKPDTQYF
TRBV20-1	NA	TRBD2	TRBJ2-1	TGCAGCTTTCTCTCGGGACCAGCGGGGCACAATGAGCAGTTCTTC	CSFLSGPAGHNEQFF